This T cell receptor beta chain was retrieved from a study of cytomegalovirus exposure and HLA in healthy donors. Germline V gene data show CDR1 as SQVTM and CDR2 as ANQGSEA. This CDR3 region has 11 residues. PCR amplification relied on 60 Vbeta primers (plus 13 Jbeta primers). Only in-frame clones appear in the TCRdb table, and some are missing; sequencing was by immunoSEQ multiplex PCR. Seen here are approximately 150,000 clones, around three quarters observed once, and the top ten hold about 13%. The V and J genes are TRBV29-1 and TRBJ2-5, with D unresolved. The DNA end favors TRBJ2-7, so the J call may be wrong. Sequencing input: PBMCs. This clonotype was obtained from a man aged 35-49 years in good health and CMV-seropositive. CDR3 bases: TGCAGCGTTGGGGCCACAACCGAGCAGTACTTC. As protein: CSVGATTEQYF.